The next 26 T cell receptor beta chains were all read from a single sample in a study of T cell responses to AZD1222 COVID-19 vaccine (dated by TCRdb to about 2021). The time point label on this specimen signifies: baseline before first vaccination. The protocol used for the library was the immunoSEQ multiplex PCR assay. In TCRdb, the immuneACCESS table is reduced to in-frame sequences with V and J assigned. These tables do not hold every clone; where another copy was compared, an unresolved V gene accounts for under half, and the others remain unexplained. The sample includes 240,000 or so clones, with 80% to 95% observed a single time. The top ten clonotypes cover less than 0.65% of the sample. The source material was peripheral blood, sampled on day 0 of AZD1222 vaccination. These receptors were taken from an adult in good health.

The chain uses TRBV30 and TRBJ2-7; tentative D call: TRBD1 (6 bases). The germline V gene has CDR1 GTSNPN and CDR2 SVGIG (reference sequence). The CDR3 spans 13 residues. The V and J ends lost 0 bases and 3 bases respectively, with 9 bases between them. CDR3 DNA: TGTGCCTGGAGTGTACAGGGTATCTACGAGCAGTACTTC. It translates to CAWSVQGIYEQYF. Full variable domain (outside the CDR3, taken from reference TRBV30 and TRBJ2-7): SQTIHQWPATLVQPVGSPLSLECTVEGTSNPNLYWYRQAAGRGLQLLFYSVGIGQISSEVPQNLSASRPQDRQFILSSKKLLLSDSGFYLCAWSVQGIYEQYFGPGTRLTVT.

The chain couples TRBV2 to TRBJ2-2; D is undetermined. CDR3 length: 13 amino acids. Per germline, CDR1 SNHLY and CDR2 FYNNEI. Trimming removed 0 bases from V and 6 bases from J, with 5 bases in between. The CDR3 region is CASSEALPGELFF. DNA for the CDR3: TGTGCCAGCAGTGAAGCGCTACCCGGGGAGCTGTTTTTT. Variable domain in full (rest from reference TRBV2 and TRBJ2-2): EPEVTQTPSHQVTQMGQEVILRCVPISNHLYFYWYRQILGQKVEFLVSFYNNEISEKSEIFDDQFSVERPDGSNFTLKIRSTKLEDSAMYFCASSEALPGELFFGEGSRLTVL.

J is TRBJ2-1 and V is TRBV28; D is unclear. Between the trimmed V and J ends, which lost 7 bases and 7 bases, there was a span of 11 bases. The CDR3 extends over 12 amino acids. Germline CDR1 reads MDHEN; CDR2 reads SYDVKM. The CDR3 region has the DNA TGTGCCAGCACCCCGAGGTGGAATGAGCAGTTCTTC. This translates into CASTPRWNEQFF. Filled out from reference TRBV28 and TRBJ2-1, the complete variable domain reads DVKVTQSSRYLVKRTGEKVFLECVQDMDHENMFWYRQDPGLGLRLIYFSYDVKMKEKGDIPEGYSVSREKKERFSLILESASTNQTSMYLCASTPRWNEQFFGPGTRLTVL.

The rearrangement uses TRBV7-3 and TRBJ2-5, with TRBD2 matching 7 bases. The CDR3 is made up of 14 amino acids. The V gene's germline CDR1 is SGHTA and CDR2 FQGTGA. V lost 5 bases, J lost 5 bases, and 8 bases stayed unmatched. The CDR3 is CASSPWGGGETQYF. The CDR3 DNA is TGTGCCAGCAGCCCCTGGGGCGGGGGTGAGACCCAGTACTTC.

The chain combines TRBV7-8 with TRBJ2-7; the match to TRBD1 covers 9 bases. CDR1 and CDR2 (germline): SGHVS, FQNEAQ. CDR3 length equals 13 residues. Trimming removed 3 bases from V and 4 bases from J; junction bases left unmatched: 1. In nucleotides, the CDR3 is TGTGCCAGCAGCTTGGGGACAGGGTACGAGCAGTACTTC. It codes for CASSLGTGYEQYF.

The chain carries TRBV7-9 and TRBJ2-1; TRBD2 aligns across 8 bases. This CDR3 contains 15 residues. CDR1 SEHNR and CDR2 FQNEAQ come from the germline V gene (reference sequence). V was clipped by 4 bases and J by 6 bases; unmatched bases: 8. The CDR3 sequence is CASSSPERERNEQFF. Here the CDR3 DNA reads TGTGCCAGCAGCTCCCCTGAGCGGGAGCGCAATGAGCAGTTCTTC.

The chain employs TRBV5-1 and TRBJ1-1; D is possibly TRBD1 (6 bases). V was shortened by 4 bases and J by 6 bases, with 10 bases between the two germline ends. The CDR3 is made up of 12 amino acids. CDR1 is SGHRS, CDR2 YFSETQ, per germline. The CDR3 loop is CASSGRTAEAFF. The CDR3 DNA sequence: TGCGCCAGCAGCGGCCGGACAGCTGAAGCTTTCTTT.

This clone was seen once. The rearrangement uses TRBV9 and TRBJ2-1; 7 bases agree with TRBD1. CDR1 is SGDLS, CDR2 YYNGEE, per germline. There are 13 residues in the CDR3. V lost 4 bases to trimming and J lost 9 bases; unmatched junction nucleotides: 7. CDR3 in amino acids: CASSTRQGLEQFF. For the CDR3, the DNA is TGTGCCAGCAGCACCCGACAGGGCCTTGAGCAGTTCTTC.

The gene calls are TRBV4-2 and TRBJ2-7; 13 bases agree with TRBD2. Germline V gives CDR1 LGHNA, CDR2 YNFKEQ. V lost 4 bases and J lost 5; bases outside the gene matches: 5. This CDR3 comprises 15 residues. CDR3 region: CASSRPGTSGDEQYF. The CDR3 DNA is TGTGCCAGCAGCCGCCCCGGGACTAGCGGGGACGAGCAGTACTTC.

This clone was counted once. DNA of the CDR3: TGCGCCAGCAGCCTCCTCTACAATGAGCAGTTCTTC. Encoded protein: CASSLLYNEQFF. The chain couples TRBV4-1 to TRBJ2-1; D is unresolved. V gave up 4 bases and J gave up 3 bases, with 4 bases separating them. The germline V gene has CDR1 MGHRA and CDR2 YSYEKL. The CDR3 spans 12 residues.

The rearrangement links TRBV4-1 to TRBJ1-6; perhaps TRBD1 as D (5 bases). Trimming took 5 bases from V and 5 from J, leaving 16 bases between them. The CDR3 length is 16 residues. Germline CDR1 reads MGHRA; CDR2 reads YSYEKL. CDR3 nucleotide sequence: TGCGCCAGCAGCTTCGAACTGACAGTCAATAATTCACCCCTCCACTTT. This translates into CASSFELTVNNSPLHF.

The chain uses TRBV7-9 and TRBJ1-4; TRBD1 agrees at 7 bases. In germline, CDR1 is SEHNR, CDR2 FQNEAQ (reference sequence). The V gene end was trimmed by 3 bases and the J gene end by 4 bases; junction bases not matched to a gene: 5. This CDR3 spans 15 amino acids. The CDR3 here is CASSFNRGGNEKLFF. CDR3 in DNA: TGTGCCAGCAGCTTTAACAGGGGAGGTAATGAAAAACTGTTTTTT.

The J gene is TRBJ2-1, the V gene TRBV24-1, with a tentative D call TRBD1 (6 bases). CDR3 length: 16 amino acids. V was pared by 6 bases and J by 1 base, with 15 bases between. CDR1 and CDR2 (germline): KGHDR, SFDVKD. The CDR3 DNA reads TGTGCCACCAGTCCGTGGAGTAGGGGGTCCTACAATGAGCAGTTCTTC. It specifies CATSPWSRGSYNEQFF.

This clone was seen once. The chain combines TRBV2 with TRBJ2-1; 7 bases align to TRBD2. The CDR3 is made up of 15 amino acids. The germline V gene encodes CDR1 SNHLY and CDR2 FYNNEI. Trimming took 6 bases from V and 8 from J; bases not matched to a gene: 13. CDR3 sequence (DNA): TGTGCCAGCAGCACCCGGGACTGGGGGGGGTATGAGCAGTTCTTC. Amino acids: CASSTRDWGGYEQFF.

The rearrangement uses TRBV25-1 and TRBJ1-5; tentative D call: TRBD1 (5 bases). Germline CDR1 and CDR2: MGHDK and SYGVNS. CDR3 size: 14 residues. The germline V and J ends were trimmed by 2 bases and 7 bases, with 12 bases remaining between them. The CDR3 sequence: CASSETGLRQPQHF. CDR3 nucleotides: TGTGCCAGCAGTGAAACGGGGCTTAGACAGCCCCAGCATTTT.

This sequence joins TRBV6-2 or TRBV6-3 and TRBJ2-5, with TRBD2 matching over 7 bases. V lost 0 bases and J lost 2; bases outside the gene matches: 15. The CDR3 is 19 amino acids. Germline loops: CDR1 MNHEY, CDR2 SVGEGT. This CDR3 reads CASSYSRGTGLRFQETQYF. DNA for the CDR3: TGTGCCAGCAGTTACTCGCGGGGGACGGGGCTAAGATTTCAAGAGACCCAGTACTTC.

This clone appeared once. The rearrangement joins TRBV14 to TRBJ1-2; 8 bases line up with TRBD1. Germline V gene data show CDR1 as SGHDN and CDR2 as FVKESK. J was trimmed by 8 bases and V by 4 bases; bases with no gene match: 3. This CDR3 spans 12 amino acids. CDR3 sequence: CASSPWTGGYTF. In nucleotides, the CDR3 is TGTGCCAGCAGCCCCTGGACAGGGGGCTACACCTTC.

The rearrangement links TRBV6-2 or TRBV6-3 to TRBJ2-7, with D perhaps TRBD2 (5 bases). The germline V gene has CDR1 MNHEY and CDR2 SVGEGT. This CDR3 is 13 amino acids long. Between the trimmed V and J ends, which lost 4 bases and 2 bases, there was a span of 9 bases. The CDR3 nucleotides read TGTGCCAGCAGTTCGGGGTTTACCTACGAGCAGTACTTC. This codes for CASSSGFTYEQYF.

The rearrangement uses TRBV4-3 and TRBJ2-3; TRBD2 matches 7 bases. This CDR3 spans 12 amino acids. CDR1 LGHNA and CDR2 YSLEER come from the germline V gene. Trimming cost V 7 bases and J 5 bases; bases outside gene matches: 3. CDR3 bases: TGCGCCAGCATCCGGGGGGAAGATACGCAGTATTTT. Translating gives CASIRGEDTQYF.

V usage is TRBV2 and J usage is TRBJ1-2; perhaps TRBD1 as D (6 bases). The CDR3 sequence is 16 residues long. The V gene's germline CDR1 is SNHLY and CDR2 FYNNEI. V was trimmed by 6 bases and J by 0 bases, leaving 17 bases between them. CDR3 DNA: TGTGCCAGCAGGCGATCCCGGGACAACGCTAACTATGGCTACACCTTC. Translation: CASRRSRDNANYGYTF.

The CDR3 reads CASSLMPGPEEKLFF. CDR3 DNA: TGTGCCAGCAGTCTTATGCCTGGCCCCGAAGAAAAACTGTTTTTT. The chain has TRBV7-8 and TRBJ1-4, with D uncertain. The V and J ends lost 6 bases and 8 bases respectively, with 19 bases between them. CDR1 and CDR2 (germline): SGHVS, FQNEAQ. This CDR3 contains 15 residues. The whole variable domain, filled in from reference TRBV7-8 and TRBJ1-4, reads GAGVSQSPRYKVAKRGQDVALRCDPISGHVSLFWYQQALGQGPEFLTYFQNEAQLDKSGLPSDRFFAERPEGSVSTLKIQRTQQEDSAVYLCASSLMPGPEEKLFFGSGTQLSVL.

The chain links TRBV5-1 to TRBJ1-3; no firm D call. The CDR3 contains 16 residues. The V and J ends lost 0 bases and 1 base respectively, with 11 bases between them. Germline-derived CDR1 and CDR2 are SGHRS and YFSETQ. In DNA, the CDR3 is TGCGCCAGCAGCTTGGATCCGGGTGGGTCTGGAAACACCATATATTTT. The encoded protein is CASSLDPGGSGNTIYF. The full variable domain, with the rest looked up from reference TRBV5-1 and TRBJ1-3, is KAGVTQTPRYLIKTRGQQVTLSCSPISGHRSVSWYQQTPGQGLQFLFEYFSETQRNKGNFPGRFSGRQFSNSRSEMNVSTLELGDSALYLCASSLDPGGSGNTIYFGEGSWLTVV.

The V call is TRBV10-3, the J call TRBJ2-2, with D possibly matching TRBD1 (6 bases). The germline V gene encodes CDR1 ENHRY and CDR2 SYGVKD. V lost 4 bases, J lost 7 bases, and 10 bases lay in between. This CDR3 contains 13 residues. The CDR3 region is CAISAGVIGELFF. The CDR3 bases are TGTGCCATCAGTGCAGGGGTCATCGGGGAGCTGTTTTTT.

This sequence joins TRBV2 and TRBJ1-2; D is unresolved. Per the germline V gene, CDR1 is SNHLY and CDR2 is FYNNEI. Trimming took 6 bases from V and 8 from J, leaving 22 bases between them. This CDR3 has 15 amino acids. CDR3 nucleotides: TGTGCCAGCAGCCCCCACAGAACCTCCCTAGGAGGCTACACCTTC. Translated: CASSPHRTSLGGYTF.

The chain is built from TRBV5-1 and TRBJ1-1; no definite D call. Germline assignment: CDR1 SGHRS and CDR2 YFSETQ. V lost 5 bases, J lost 7 bases, and 9 bases lay in between. The CDR3 spans 11 residues. The CDR3 protein is CASRGGSEAFF. DNA of the CDR3: TGCGCCAGCAGGGGTGGAAGTGAAGCTTTCTTT.

The chain joins TRBV4-1 to TRBJ2-3; possibly TRBD2 for D (5 bases). V lost 0 bases, J lost 8 bases, and 12 bases lay in between. Per germline, CDR1 MGHRA and CDR2 YSYEKL. The CDR3 is made up of 14 amino acids. CDR3 coding DNA: TGCGCCAGCAGCCAAGAACCGAGGGTGGCTACGCAGTATTTT. Protein product: CASSQEPRVATQYF.